At least ten counts were recorded for the clone carrying this T cell receptor (beta chain). These data are taken from a study of T cells in Graves' hyperthyroidism and ophthalmopathy. V dropped 6 bases and J dropped 2 bases, with 10 bases sitting between them. CDR1 SEHNR and CDR2 FQNEAQ come from the germline V gene (reference sequence). The CDR3 totals 13 residues. Amplification targeted TCR beta CDR3 regions from RNA transcripts. A set of HTBI primers served as the primers for a first-round RT-PCR of the TCR CDR3. TCRdb fed the multiplex PCR reads into MiXCR, producing one record per CDR3 protein. In the table there are hundreds of thousands of distinct CDR3 sequences, around 15% of which are singletons.

V is TRBV7-9 and J is TRBJ1-2; D might be TRBD1 (5 bases). The sample taken for sequencing was blood. The receptor comes from a woman aged 18 to 35 with Graves' hyperthyroidism. The CDR3 loop reads CASSFGGNYGYTF. The DNA for the CDR3 is TGTGCCAGCAGTTTCGGGGGGAACTATGGCTACACCTTC.